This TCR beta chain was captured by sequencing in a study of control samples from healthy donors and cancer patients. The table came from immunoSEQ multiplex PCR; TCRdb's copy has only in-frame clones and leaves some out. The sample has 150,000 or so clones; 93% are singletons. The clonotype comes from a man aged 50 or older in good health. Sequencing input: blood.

This CDR3 is CASSFQGGNEKLFF. The CDR3 DNA follows: TGCGCCAGCAGCTTCCAGGGGGGTAATGAAAAACTGTTTTTT. The gene calls are TRBV5-1 and TRBJ1-4, with 7 bases fitting TRBD1. CDR1 is SGHRS, CDR2 YFSETQ, per germline. CDR3 length equals 14 residues. V lost 2 bases and J lost 4; bases outside the gene matches: 2.